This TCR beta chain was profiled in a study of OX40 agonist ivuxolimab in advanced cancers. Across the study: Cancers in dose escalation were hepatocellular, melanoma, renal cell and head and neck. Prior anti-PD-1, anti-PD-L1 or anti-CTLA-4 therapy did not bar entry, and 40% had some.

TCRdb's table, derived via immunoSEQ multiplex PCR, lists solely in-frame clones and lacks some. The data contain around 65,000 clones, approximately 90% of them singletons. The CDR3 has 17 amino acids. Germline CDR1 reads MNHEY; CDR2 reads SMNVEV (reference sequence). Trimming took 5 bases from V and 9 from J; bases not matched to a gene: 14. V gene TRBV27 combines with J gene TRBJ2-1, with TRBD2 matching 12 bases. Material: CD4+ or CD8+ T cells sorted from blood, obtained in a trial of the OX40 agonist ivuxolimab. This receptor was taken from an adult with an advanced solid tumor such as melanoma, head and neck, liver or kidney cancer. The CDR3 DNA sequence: TGTGCCAGCAGTCCCCTGAGACTAGCGGGAGACGGAGGTGAGCAGTTCTTC. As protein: CASSPLRLAGDGGEQFF.